The TCR beta chain described here comes from a study of cytomegalovirus exposure and HLA in healthy donors. About this clone: The target antigen is unknown.

The CDR3 runs to 13 residues. CDR1 is SGHDT, CDR2 YYEEEE, per germline. With V trimmed by 7 bases and J by 6 bases, 5 bases remained unmatched. With 60 Vbeta and 13 Jbeta primers, the PCR was carried out. Assay: immunoSEQ multiplex PCR; the TCRdb copy retains only in-frame clones and omits some. The repertoire holds 120,000 to 150,000 clones, with about four fifths as singletons. Findings and limits, study-wide: In vitro, a few CMV-associated chains proved specific for CMV antigens. Several top significant clusters appeared, in a later analysis, to be linked to common viral pathogens.

The chain links TRBV5-6 to TRBJ2-7; TRBD1 matches 12 bases. What was sequenced was PBMCs. This TCR came from a male donor in good health and CMV-seronegative. CDR3 amino acids: CASCGTGGLEQYF. The DNA for the CDR3 is TGTGCCAGCTGCGGGACAGGGGGCCTCGAGCAGTACTTC.